These 30 T cell receptor beta chains were sequenced from one sample in a study of neurological immune-mediated disorders. Time point: longitudinal time-point 2. A single record per CDR3 protein comes from TCRdb applying MiXCR to the 5' RACE reads. Of 60,000 to 75,000 distinct CDR3 sequences in the sample, more than 7.5% were seen once. Sequencing was carried out using PBMCs. These receptor sequences come from a man younger than 45 in good health.

The V call is TRBV27, the J call TRBJ2-5; 7 nucleotides match TRBD2. Per the germline V gene, CDR1 is MNHEY and CDR2 is SMNVEV (reference sequence). The CDR3 sequence is 13 residues long. V was clipped by 5 bases and J by 2 bases; unmatched bases: 2. The CDR3 bases are TGTGCCAGCAGTACAGCGGGACAAGAGACCCAGTACTTC. Protein sequence: CASSTAGQETQYF.

At least ten counts were recorded for this clonotype. The J gene is TRBJ2-3, the V gene TRBV7-3; 8 bases fit TRBD2. The CDR3 consists of 17 residues. Per germline, CDR1 SGHTA and CDR2 FQGTGA. V was pared by 4 bases and J by 5 bases, with 14 bases of the junction left unmatched. Here the CDR3 DNA reads TGTGCCAGCAGCTCACCGCCCGGGGGGGGGCGGGGAGATACGCAGTATTTT. It specifies CASSSPPGGGRGDTQYF.

This clonotype was seen at least ten times. This rearrangement joins TRBV7-2 to TRBJ1-5, with D hard to call. Germline assignment: CDR1 SGHTA and CDR2 FQGNSA. The CDR3 length is 15 residues. With 1 base removed from V and 1 base from J, the gap between germline ends came to 8 bases. CDR3 in amino acids: CASSLGGSSNQPQHF. Written as DNA, the CDR3 is TGTGCCAGCAGCTTAGGGGGTTCCAGCAATCAGCCCCAGCATTTT.

V is TRBV4-1 and J is TRBJ2-7; 8 bases line up with TRBD1. CDR3 size: 14 residues. J lost 2 bases, V lost 0 bases, and 0 bases had no gene match. Germline lookup yields CDR1 MGHRA and CDR2 YSYEKL. In nucleotides, the CDR3 is TGCGCCAGCAGCCAAGAGGACAGGGCCTACGAGCAGTACTTC. Residues: CASSQEDRAYEQYF.

J is TRBJ1-1 and V is TRBV4-1; D gene uncertain. CDR3 length: 15 residues. With 4 bases removed from V and 3 bases from J, the gap between germline ends came to 15 bases. The germline CDR1 and CDR2 sequences are MGHRA and YSYEKL. The CDR3: CASSPRSGVDTEAFF. DNA of the CDR3: TGCGCCAGCAGCCCCCGTAGTGGGGTGGACACTGAAGCTTTCTTT.

This clonotype was seen repeatedly, ten times or more. The chain couples TRBV20-1 to TRBJ2-3, with TRBD1 identical over 7 bases. J was trimmed by 2 bases and V by 4 bases; bases with no gene match: 9. The V gene's germline CDR1 is DFQATT and CDR2 SNEGSKA (reference sequence). The CDR3 is made up of 15 amino acids. CDR3 in DNA: TGCAGTGCTACCGAACAGGGGCGCCACACAGATACGCAGTATTTT. The encoded protein is CSATEQGRHTDTQYF.

This clonotype came up many times. V and J are TRBV7-2 and TRBJ2-7, with D perhaps given as TRBD1 or TRBD2 (5 bases each). The CDR3 extends over 13 amino acids. CDR1 and CDR2 from the germline V gene are SGHTA and FQGNSA. Trimming stripped 3 bases from V and 6 bases from J, with 12 bases between. This CDR3 is CASSLPSGTEQYF. The CDR3 nucleotides are TGTGCCAGCAGCTTGCCAAGTGGGACCGAGCAGTACTTC.

Regarding this clonotype: The junction differs from germline at one of its ends, possibly a read error. This chain connects TRBV6-1 to TRBJ2-4; D call uncertain. This CDR3 is built from 15 residues. Germline CDR1 MNHNS, CDR2 SASEGT. The CDR3 reads CSSSISLIVKNIQYF. The CDR3 DNA is TGTTCCAGCAGTATTAGCCTAATCGTCAAAAACATTCAGTACTTC.

This clonotype was recorded at least ten times. The chain combines TRBV7-9 with TRBJ2-3; D tentatively fits TRBD1 or TRBD2 (5 bases each). CDR3 size: 15 residues. Germline V gene lookup returns CDR1 SEHNR and CDR2 FQNEAQ (reference sequence). The V gene lost 4 bases and the J gene lost 2 bases, with 13 bases spanning the gap. DNA for the CDR3: TGTGCCAGCAGCTCCGGGACGGTGGACACAGATACGCAGTATTTT. This translates into CASSSGTVDTDTQYF.

This clonotype was observed a few times. This rearrangement joins TRBV7-3 to TRBJ2-2, with 9 bases lining up with TRBD2. Germline assignment: CDR1 SGHTA and CDR2 FQGTGA. The CDR3 loop spans 17 amino acids. The trim removed 6 bases at V and 5 bases at J, leaving 13 bases unmatched. CDR3: CASSLVGLAGITGELFF. DNA of the CDR3: TGTGCCAGCAGTCTCGTCGGGCTAGCGGGGATTACCGGGGAGCTGTTTTTT.

As to this clonotype: A read error may explain this, as a much larger clone is one base away. The rearrangement uses TRBV7-2 and TRBJ2-7; either TRBD1 or TRBD2 may supply D (6 bases each). V shed 8 bases and J shed 2 bases, with 19 bases lying between them. CDR1 is SGHTA and CDR2 is FQGNSA in the germline V gene. The CDR3 is made up of 15 amino acids. This chain's CDR3 is CASGKREGGTYEQYF. CDR3 sequence (DNA): TGTGCCAGCGGAAAACGGGAAGGGGGGACCTACGAGCAGTACTTC.

This clonotype was seen ten or more times. The chain joins TRBV20-1 to TRBJ2-4; a weak D match, TRBD2 (6 bases). Per the germline V gene, CDR1 is DFQATT and CDR2 is SNEGSKA (reference sequence). Trimming stripped 3 bases from V and 3 bases from J, with 15 bases between. The CDR3 contains 15 residues. CDR3 DNA sequence: TGCAGTGCTAGTCCCCGGGGGATAGACAAAAACATTCAGTACTTC. Translation gives CSASPRGIDKNIQYF.

This clonotype was observed at least ten times. This chain joins TRBV14 and TRBJ2-3, with D uncertain. The CDR3 is 13 residues long. Germline V CDR1 and CDR2: SGHDN, FVKESK. The V end was cut by 0 bases, the J end by 5 bases, with 6 bases between. The CDR3 region is CASSQDVEDTQYF. CDR3 nucleotides: TGTGCCAGCAGCCAAGATGTTGAAGATACGCAGTATTTT. Variable domain in full (rest from reference TRBV14 and TRBJ2-3): EAGVTQFPSHSVIEKGQTVTLRCDPISGHDNLYWYRRVMGKEIKFLLHFVKESKQDESGMPNNRFLAERTGGTYSTLKVQPAELEDSGVYFCASSQDVEDTQYFGPGTRLTVL.

This clonotype was picked up many times. The genes are TRBV18 and TRBJ1-5; possibly TRBD1 for D (5 bases). The germline V gene encodes CDR1 KGHSH and CDR2 LQKENI. V shed 6 bases and J shed 0 bases, with 12 bases lying between them. The CDR3 totals 15 residues. The CDR3 nucleotides are TGTGCCAGCTCCCGGGACGTTTATAGCAATCAGCCCCAGCATTTT. It yields the protein CASSRDVYSNQPQHF.

This clonotype was seen once. A read error may be the cause here, since a much bigger clone is one base away. The V gene is TRBV14, the J gene TRBJ1-6; TRBD1 matches at 9 bases. Germline V lookup: CDR1 SGHDN, CDR2 FVKESK. The CDR3 length is 15 residues. J was trimmed by 10 bases and V by 1 base; bases with no gene match: 5. This CDR3 is CASSQAWTGASPLHF. CDR3 DNA sequence: TGTGCCAGCAGCCAAGCGTGGACAGGGGCCTCACCCCTCCACTTT.

This clonotype has only a few counts. V and J are TRBV11-2 and TRBJ1-1; perhaps TRBD1 as D (6 bases). Germline V gene lookup returns CDR1 SGHAT and CDR2 FQNNGV. This CDR3 has 14 amino acids. V was shortened by 5 bases and J by 1 base, with 11 bases between the two germline ends. The CDR3 here is CASSPLTGNTEAFF. The CDR3 coding sequence is TGTGCCAGCAGCCCCCTGACAGGGAACACTGAAGCTTTCTTT.

This clonotype was counted between two and nine times. The chain joins TRBV7-2 to TRBJ2-2; 10 bases are a match to TRBD1. Germline V CDR1 and CDR2: SGHTA, FQGNSA. V gave up 3 bases and J gave up 6 bases; unmatched junction bases: 4. The CDR3 runs 15 residues. The CDR3 here is CASSFGTGAPGELFF. For the CDR3, the DNA is TGTGCCAGCAGCTTCGGGACAGGGGCCCCCGGGGAGCTGTTTTTT.

The CDR3 bases are TGCGCCAGCAGTTTTGGAGCGGGTACCGGGGAGCTGTTTTTT. The encoded protein is CASSFGAGTGELFF. The V gene is TRBV10-1, the J gene TRBJ2-2; possibly TRBD2 for D (6 bases). The CDR3 runs to 14 residues. V lost 5 bases and J 5 bases, leaving 12 bases between the germline ends. The germline CDR1 and CDR2 sequences are WNHNN and SYGVQD (reference sequence).

V is TRBV29-1 and J is TRBJ2-7; TRBD1 agrees at 7 bases. Trimming cost V 6 bases and J 2 bases; bases outside gene matches: 10. Germline loops: CDR1 SQVTM, CDR2 ANQGSEA. The CDR3 is 14 residues long. The CDR3 spells CSVIKQGVPYEQYF. The CDR3 region has the DNA TGCAGCGTCATTAAGCAGGGGGTCCCCTACGAGCAGTACTTC.

The V gene is TRBV29-1, the J gene TRBJ2-3; TRBD1 aligns across 8 bases. Germline CDR1 and CDR2: SQVTM and ANQGSEA. This CDR3 region has 13 residues. With V trimmed by 7 bases and J by 2 bases, 5 bases remained unmatched. In nucleotides, the CDR3 is TGCAGCGCCGGACAGGGTGTCACAGATACGCAGTATTTT. Its protein is CSAGQGVTDTQYF.

Ten or more counts support this clonotype. V usage is TRBV20-1 and J usage is TRBJ2-3; D perhaps matches TRBD2 (6 bases). V was trimmed by 4 bases and J by 4 bases, leaving 9 bases between them. Germline CDR1 and CDR2: DFQATT and SNEGSKA (reference sequence). The CDR3 loop spans 12 amino acids. CDR3 in DNA: TGCAGTGCTACCCGGGGGTCAGATACGCAGTATTTT. Protein: CSATRGSDTQYF.

This clonotype occurred many times. This rearrangement joins TRBV28 to TRBJ1-2, with 10 bases matching TRBD1. There are 14 residues in the CDR3. Germline V gives CDR1 MDHEN, CDR2 SYDVKM. The junction had 6 bases not matched to a gene; V was cut back by 4 bases and J by 7 bases. The CDR3 region has the DNA TGTGCCAGCAGTTCCGGGACAGGGGTTCCTGGCTACACCTTC. Its protein is CASSSGTGVPGYTF.

The table lists this clonotype with many counts. The chain carries TRBV20-1 and TRBJ2-7; TRBD2 matches at 7 bases. Germline V lookup: CDR1 DFQATT, CDR2 SNEGSKA (reference sequence). Trimming removed 5 bases from V and 2 bases from J; junction bases left unmatched: 6. The CDR3 contains 13 residues. CDR3 sequence (DNA): TGCAGTGCTTATCCGCGGGAGCCCTACGAGCAGTACTTC. Protein: CSAYPREPYEQYF.

This clonotype was found many times. The gene calls are TRBV12-3 or TRBV12-4 and TRBJ2-7, with a weak D call TRBD1 (6 bases). V dropped 8 bases and J dropped 4 bases, with 12 bases sitting between them. The CDR3 consists of 12 residues. CDR3 in DNA: TGTGCCAGCGGGGACACTGGATACGAGCAGTACTTC. Translation: CASGDTGYEQYF.

At least ten counts were recorded for this clonotype. The V and J genes are TRBV2 and TRBJ1-6; D ambiguous. The CDR3 totals 13 residues. Germline values: CDR1 SNHLY, CDR2 FYNNEI. The V gene lost 4 bases and the J gene lost 5 bases, with 6 bases spanning the gap. CDR3 in amino acids: CASSGDHNSPLHF. In DNA, the CDR3 is TGTGCCAGCAGTGGGGATCATAATTCACCCCTCCACTTT. Full variable domain (rest looked up from reference TRBV2 and TRBJ1-6): EPEVTQTPSHQVTQMGQEVILRCVPISNHLYFYWYRQILGQKVEFLVSFYNNEISEKSEIFDDQFSVERPDGSNFTLKIRSTKLEDSAMYFCASSGDHNSPLHFGNGTRLTVT.

This clonotype was counted at least ten times. The chain uses TRBV6-1 and TRBJ1-2; D is unclear. The CDR3 covers 10 residues. Germline values: CDR1 MNHNS, CDR2 SASEGT. The V end lost 10 bases, the J end lost 4 bases, and 7 bases lay between the germline ends. CDR3 coding DNA: TGTGCCATCGCGGGCTATGGCTACACCTTC. Protein sequence: CAIAGYGYTF.

This clonotype was seen just once. The chain combines TRBV27 with TRBJ2-7, with a weak D call TRBD1 (6 bases). Looked up from germline, CDR1 is MNHEY and CDR2 is SMNVEV (reference sequence). V lost 10 bases, J lost 3 bases, and 16 bases lay in between. The CDR3 consists of 13 residues. The CDR3 DNA reads as TGTGCCATCAACATCGGACAGAACTACGAGCAGTACTTC. Encoded protein: CAINIGQNYEQYF.

A remark on this clonotype: Just one base apart from a much larger clone, this may be a read error. CDR3 nucleotides: TGTGCCAGCAGCCACCGGCGGCGCAGTGTGAACACTGAAGCTTTCTTT. It translates to CASSHRRRSVNTEAFF. The V and J genes are TRBV3-1 and TRBJ1-1; unclear D gene. The V gene's germline CDR1 is LGHDT and CDR2 YNNKEL (reference sequence). CDR3 size: 16 residues. The V end lost 3 bases, the J end lost 0 bases, and 14 bases lay between the germline ends.

This clonotype was counted at least ten times. The rearrangement uses TRBV5-1 and TRBJ2-6; 14 bases agree with TRBD2. Per the germline V gene, CDR1 is SGHRS and CDR2 is YFSETQ. The CDR3 covers 19 residues. After removal of 4 bases from V and 2 bases from J, the junction contained 8 bases not matched to a gene. The CDR3 here is CASSLPGLAGGTGANVLTF. As DNA, the CDR3 is TGCGCCAGCAGCCTCCCCGGACTAGCGGGAGGAACTGGGGCCAACGTCCTGACTTTC.

This clonotype was counted at least ten times. The chain joins TRBV7-2 to TRBJ1-2, with 7 bases fitting TRBD1. J was trimmed by 8 bases and V by 1 base; bases with no gene match: 19. CDR1 and CDR2 from the germline V gene are SGHTA and FQGNSA. The CDR3 extends over 18 amino acids. The CDR3 sequence: CASSLGGDSSARRGGYTF. In DNA form, the CDR3 reads TGTGCCAGCAGCTTAGGAGGGGACAGTTCAGCTCGACGAGGGGGCTACACCTTC. The complete variable domain, with remaining parts taken from reference TRBV7-2 and TRBJ1-2, reads GAGVSQSPSNKVTEKGKDVELRCDPISGHTALYWYRQSLGQGLEFLIYFQGNSAPDKSGLPSDRFSAERTGGSVSTLTIQRTQQEDSAVYLCASSLGGDSSARRGGYTFGSGTRLTVV.